The 13 T cell receptor beta chains reported below all come from one sample, sequenced in a study of T cells in Graves' hyperthyroidism and ophthalmopathy. RNA transcripts served as the template for amplifying TCR beta CDR3 regions. The primer set for the first-round RT-PCR of the TCR CDR3 was HTBI. One entry per CDR3 protein, called by TCRdb with MiXCR from the multiplex PCR reads. The sample lists hundreds of thousands of distinct CDR3 sequences, 15% to 19% occurring once. Sequenced: blood. The origin of the receptors is a young woman with Graves' hyperthyroidism.

This clonotype was detected ten times or more. This rearrangement joins TRBV5-1 to TRBJ2-1; 11 bases are a match to TRBD2. The CDR3 contains 16 residues. CDR1 and CDR2 from the germline V gene are SGHRS and YFSETQ. Germline trimming cut 0 bases from V and 6 bases from J; bases unmatched to any gene: 5. In DNA form, the CDR3 reads TGCGCCAGCAGCTTGGGGTCTAGCGGGGGGCTCAATGAGCAGTTCTTC. It yields the protein CASSLGSSGGLNEQFF.

This clonotype appeared many times. The V and J genes are TRBV2 and TRBJ2-3; weak D call: TRBD2 (5 bases). The CDR3 covers 14 residues. CDR1 is SNHLY and CDR2 is FYNNEI in the germline V gene. Trimming took off 4 bases at V and 4 bases at J, with 12 bases between the two ends. The CDR3 DNA reads as TGTGCCAGCAGTGTAGGTGGGAGCCCAGATACGCAGTATTTT. Translation: CASSVGGSPDTQYF.

This clonotype was counted at least ten times. The chain couples TRBV7-3 to TRBJ1-2; D remains unclear. The CDR3 runs to 13 residues. V was cut by 0 bases and J by 8 bases, with 10 bases left in between. The germline gives CDR1 SGHTA, CDR2 FQGTGA. CDR3 coding DNA: TGTGCCAGCAGCTTAACCCGGAACGAAGGCTACACCTTC. Amino acid sequence: CASSLTRNEGYTF.

The chain combines TRBV5-1 with TRBJ1-4; no clear D. The CDR3 is made up of 15 amino acids. In germline, CDR1 is SGHRS, CDR2 YFSETQ. Trimming cost V 2 bases and J 8 bases, with 16 bases left between them. The CDR3 sequence: CASSFEAGLGEKLFF. The CDR3 coding sequence is TGCGCCAGCAGCTTTGAGGCAGGATTGGGCGAAAAACTGTTTTTT.

This chain joins TRBV6-1 and TRBJ1-4, with TRBD1 matching 7 bases. The germline V gene has CDR1 MNHNS and CDR2 SASEGT. The CDR3 spans 13 residues. With 10 bases clipped from V and 8 bases from J, the junction kept 10 bases outside the gene matches. CDR3 amino acids: CATKETGYEKLFF. DNA for the CDR3: TGTGCCACCAAGGAGACAGGGTACGAAAAACTGTTTTTT.

This clonotype was seen repeatedly, ten times or more. The rearrangement uses TRBV18 and TRBJ2-5; D might be TRBD2 (6 bases). V lost 6 bases, J lost 5 bases, and 13 bases lay in between. The CDR3 consists of 13 residues. Germline CDR1 is KGHSH and CDR2 is LQKENI. CDR3: CASSSRESETQYF. The DNA of the CDR3 is TGTGCCAGCTCCTCCCGGGAGTCCGAGACCCAGTACTTC.

This clonotype was recorded many times. The chain recombines TRBV30 with TRBJ1-1; D unresolved. Germline lookup yields CDR1 GTSNPN and CDR2 SVGIG (reference sequence). This CDR3 comprises 14 residues. V was cut by 0 bases and J by 9 bases, with 17 bases left in between. The CDR3, as DNA: TGTGCCTGGAGTGTAAAGGGCAGGTTTAATCAAGCTTTCTTT. This sequence encodes CAWSVKGRFNQAFF. The full variable domain, in which reference TRBV30 and TRBJ1-1 provide the parts outside the CDR3, is SQTIHQWPATLVQPVGSPLSLECTVEGTSNPNLYWYRQAAGRGLQLLFYSVGIGQISSEVPQNLSASRPQDRQFILSSKKLLLSDSGFYLCAWSVKGRFNQAFFGQGTRLTVV.

This clonotype was recorded at least ten times. CDR3 nucleotides: TGTGCCAGCAGTTCCATCGCCTCCGGGACAAACTATCAGCCCCAGCATTTT. It codes for CASSSIASGTNYQPQHF. The rearrangement links TRBV12-3 or TRBV12-4 to TRBJ1-5; weak D call: TRBD1 (6 bases). V was shortened by 4 bases and J by 5 bases, with 21 bases between the two germline ends. This CDR3 has 17 amino acids.

In this sample, this clonotype turned up many times. The chain employs TRBV11-3 and TRBJ2-7; unclear D gene. The V gene lost 1 base and the J gene lost 4 bases, with 14 bases spanning the gap. The germline V gene encodes CDR1 SGHNT and CDR2 YENEEA. The CDR3 sequence is 15 residues long. The CDR3 is CASSLADSKLYEQYF. The CDR3 bases are TGTGCCAGCAGCTTAGCCGATTCTAAACTTTACGAGCAGTACTTC.

The gene calls are TRBV20-1 and TRBJ1-5; TRBD1 matches 12 bases. Germline loops: CDR1 DFQATT, CDR2 SNEGSKA (reference sequence). Trimming took 8 bases from V and 3 from J; bases not matched to a gene: 14. The CDR3 totals 17 residues. The CDR3 loop reads CSTIGTGGAEDNQPQHF. The CDR3 DNA follows: TGCAGTACAATCGGGACAGGGGGCGCCGAGGACAATCAGCCCCAGCATTTT.

This clonotype was observed many times. J is TRBJ2-7 and V is TRBV27; 7 bases are a match to TRBD1. The CDR3 sequence is 14 residues long. Germline CDR1 is MNHEY and CDR2 is SMNVEV (reference sequence). V gave up 1 base and J gave up 7 bases; unmatched junction bases: 7. The DNA of the CDR3 is TGTGCCAGCAGTTTATATACAGGGGTCGAAGAGCAGTACTTC. This codes for CASSLYTGVEEQYF.

Here the CDR3 reads CASSVPGLTYEQYF. As DNA, the CDR3 is TGTGCCAGCAGTGTACCGGGACTTACCTACGAGCAGTACTTC. This rearrangement joins TRBV25-1 to TRBJ2-7; TRBD2 might be the D (6 bases). Trimming cost V 4 bases and J 2 bases, with 12 bases left between them. CDR1 and CDR2 (germline): MGHDK, SYGVNS. The CDR3 contains 14 residues.

Many counts were recorded for this clonotype. The chain couples TRBV12-3 or TRBV12-4 to TRBJ1-1; D not certain. The CDR3 has 14 amino acids. The germline V and J ends were trimmed by 1 base and 6 bases, with 12 bases remaining between them. For the CDR3, the DNA is TGTGCCAGCAGTTTAGTACCCCAGGAGCCTGAAGCTTTCTTT. This codes for CASSLVPQEPEAFF.